The next 20 T cell receptor beta chains were all read from a single sample in a study of blood T cell repertoires in COVID-19. The protocol was immunoSEQ multiplex PCR, while the TCRdb copy is restricted to in-frame clones and leaves out a portion. Of 95,000 to 100,000 clones listed, roughly 84% are singletons. Sequences were obtained from peripheral blood. These receptors came from a woman aged 55-69 years with acute or convalescent COVID-19.

The chain employs TRBV7-3 and TRBJ2-1; weak D call: TRBD1 (6 bases). Germline CDR1 SGHTA, CDR2 FQGTGA. V was clipped by 3 bases and J by 6 bases, with 12 bases between them. The CDR3 has 14 residues. The CDR3 coding sequence is TGTGCCAGCAGCTTTGAGGGGGATCTCAATGAGCAGTTCTTC. It is translated as CASSFEGDLNEQFF.

This chain uses TRBV6-5 with TRBJ2-3; D not certain. Germline V lookup: CDR1 MNHEY, CDR2 SVGAGI. V lost 7 bases and J 0 bases, leaving 2 bases between the germline ends. This CDR3 comprises 11 residues. CDR3 DNA sequence: TGTGCCAGCACTAGCACAGATACGCAGTATTTT. Translated: CASTSTDTQYF.

V is TRBV28 and J is TRBJ1-3; 7 bases map to TRBD1. The V gene's germline CDR1 is MDHEN and CDR2 SYDVKM. The ends lost 2 bases at V and 0 bases at J; junction bases unmatched: 7. CDR3 length: 17 residues. The CDR3 region has the DNA TGTGCCAGCAGTTTAGGAGGGGGCTGGAGCTCTGGAAACACCATATATTTT. Amino acids: CASSLGGGWSSGNTIYF.

V is TRBV30 and J is TRBJ1-3; D is undetermined. The CDR3 length is 13 residues. V was trimmed by 4 bases and J by 2 bases, leaving 9 bases between them. Germline V gene sequence: CDR1 GTSNPN, CDR2 SVGIG (reference sequence). This CDR3 reads CAWKGGTGNTIYF. Here the CDR3 DNA reads TGTGCCTGGAAAGGAGGAACTGGAAACACCATATATTTT.

The chain recombines TRBV28 with TRBJ2-1; D is undetermined. V lost 5 bases and J lost 12, with 17 bases in between. There are 13 residues in the CDR3. CDR1 and CDR2 from the germline V gene are MDHEN and SYDVKM. The DNA of the CDR3 is TGTGCCAGCAGTACACCGCAGGTTACCGTGCAGTTCTTC. Its protein is CASSTPQVTVQFF.

The genes are TRBV18 and TRBJ1-2; TRBD1 might be the D (6 bases). The CDR3 sequence is 15 residues long. Trimming cost V 3 bases and J 4 bases, with 15 bases left between them. Looked up from germline, CDR1 is KGHSH and CDR2 is LQKENI. The CDR3 DNA sequence: TGTGCCAGCTCACCTTACCTACAGGGCCGCTATGGCTACACCTTC. Residues: CASSPYLQGRYGYTF.

The chain carries TRBV5-6 and TRBJ1-2; possible D gene TRBD1, 5 bases. This CDR3 contains 15 residues. The ends were cut back, 0 bases at V and 4 bases at J, with 13 bases in the middle. Germline values: CDR1 SGHDT, CDR2 YYEEEE. CDR3 in amino acids: CASSLGPLGGYGYTF. The CDR3 coding sequence is TGTGCCAGCAGCTTGGGGCCTTTGGGGGGCTATGGCTACACCTTC. Full variable domain (remainder filled in from reference TRBV5-6 and TRBJ1-2): DAGVTQSPTHLIKTRGQQVTLRCSPKSGHDTVSWYQQALGQGPQFIFQYYEEEERQRGNFPDRFSGHQFPNYSSELNVNALLLGDSALYLCASSLGPLGGYGYTFGSGTRLTVV.

This chain links TRBV11-2 with TRBJ2-3; D not resolved. The length of the CDR3 is 13 residues. From germline, CDR1 is SGHAT and CDR2 FQNNGV. V lost 5 bases and J 7 bases, leaving 13 bases between the germline ends. The CDR3 here is CASSLSPENTQYF. The CDR3 DNA sequence: TGTGCCAGCAGCCTAAGCCCGGAGAATACGCAGTATTTT.

V usage is TRBV5-6 and J usage is TRBJ2-5; D gene uncertain. Germline loops: CDR1 SGHDT, CDR2 YYEEEE. V dropped 1 base and J dropped 5 bases, with 9 bases sitting between them. CDR3 length: 13 amino acids. The CDR3 here is CASSLPSPETQYF. Written as DNA, the CDR3 is TGTGCCAGCAGCTTGCCGTCTCCGGAGACCCAGTACTTC.

This clone was counted many times. The rearrangement joins TRBV14 to TRBJ1-6; D is possibly TRBD1 (5 bases). This CDR3 is 15 amino acids long. The V gene's germline CDR1 is SGHDN and CDR2 FVKESK. The V end was cut by 4 bases, the J end by 6 bases, with 13 bases between. The DNA for the CDR3 is TGTGCCAGCAGCCCCCTCGGGGGAGGTAATTCACCCCTCCACTTT. Encoded protein: CASSPLGGGNSPLHF.

The J gene is TRBJ1-5, the V gene TRBV9, with D perhaps TRBD1 (6 bases). This CDR3 spans 15 amino acids. V dropped 0 bases and J dropped 5 bases, with 12 bases sitting between them. The V gene's germline CDR1 is SGDLS and CDR2 YYNGEE. The CDR3: CASSVVGTPDQPQHF. The CDR3, as DNA: TGTGCCAGCAGCGTAGTGGGGACACCCGATCAGCCCCAGCATTTT.

This clone was counted once. The chain has TRBV6-5 and TRBJ1-6; D is perhaps TRBD1 (6 bases). Germline assignment: CDR1 MNHEY and CDR2 SVGAGI. V lost 0 bases and J 8 bases, leaving 11 bases between the germline ends. The CDR3 sequence is 15 residues long. The CDR3 DNA reads TGTGCCAGCAGTTACTCGGGGGCCGGGGATTCACCCCTCCACTTT. This gives the protein CASSYSGAGDSPLHF.

The V gene is TRBV2, the J gene TRBJ1-1; no clear D. This CDR3 has 11 residues. Germline-derived CDR1 and CDR2 are SNHLY and FYNNEI. V dropped 10 bases and J dropped 1 base, with 7 bases sitting between them. CDR3 in amino acids: CATGANTEAFF. The CDR3 DNA follows: TGTGCCACCGGAGCGAACACTGAAGCTTTCTTT.

The V gene is TRBV6-5, the J gene TRBJ1-1; 9 positions agree with TRBD1. This CDR3 has 14 amino acids. Germline V gives CDR1 MNHEY, CDR2 SVGAGI. Trimming cost V 6 bases and J 3 bases; bases outside gene matches: 5. Here the CDR3 reads CASSPRDRDTEAFF. The CDR3 DNA reads as TGTGCCAGCAGCCCCCGGGACAGGGACACTGAAGCTTTCTTT.

This clone occurred once. This chain links TRBV24-1 with TRBJ2-5; possible D gene TRBD2, 5 bases. Germline V gene lookup returns CDR1 KGHDR and CDR2 SFDVKD. V lost 1 base and J lost 4, with 15 bases in between. The CDR3 contains 16 residues. This CDR3 reads CATSDFIKGVGETQYF. The CDR3 nucleotides are TGTGCCACCAGTGATTTTATCAAGGGAGTGGGAGAGACCCAGTACTTC.

The chain couples TRBV28 to TRBJ1-2, with 7 bases that match TRBD1. The germline CDR1 and CDR2 sequences are MDHEN and SYDVKM. This CDR3 has 13 amino acids. V dropped 3 bases and J dropped 4; count of bases not matched to a gene: 2. The CDR3 reads CASSLDRSYGYTF. DNA for the CDR3: TGTGCCAGCAGTTTGGACAGGAGCTATGGCTACACCTTC.

This chain links TRBV6-5 with TRBJ1-5; the D is unclear. With 2 bases removed from V and 2 bases from J, the gap between germline ends came to 4 bases. Germline V CDR1 and CDR2: MNHEY, SVGAGI. The CDR3 spans 13 residues. CDR3 nucleotides: TGTGCCAGCAGTTACGGAGGCAATCAGCCCCAGCATTTT. Translation gives CASSYGGNQPQHF.

This clone appeared many times. The V call is TRBV19, the J call TRBJ1-3; no reliable D call. The CDR3 contains 17 residues. V was cut by 5 bases and J by 0 bases, with 17 bases left in between. Germline loops: CDR1 LNHDA, CDR2 SQIVND (reference sequence). The CDR3 DNA follows: TGTGCCAGTAGTTCATCGCGGGGTAGTTTCTCTGGAAACACCATATATTTT. As protein: CASSSSRGSFSGNTIYF.

This rearrangement joins TRBV7-2 to TRBJ2-5, with TRBD1 identical over 8 bases. This CDR3 spans 15 amino acids. Losses at the gene ends were 4 bases for V and 5 bases for J; bases not matched to a gene: 9. Germline V gene data show CDR1 as SGHTA and CDR2 as FQGNSA. The CDR3 DNA sequence: TGTGCCAGCAGCTCGGGTACAGGGGGATTCGAGACCCAGTACTTC. This translates into CASSSGTGGFETQYF.

This chain links TRBV30 with TRBJ2-3; 15 nucleotides line up with TRBD2. Germline V gene data show CDR1 as GTSNPN and CDR2 as SVGIG (reference sequence). Trimming cost V 8 bases and J 5 bases; bases outside gene matches: 2. The CDR3 spans 13 residues. The chain's CDR3 is CAGTSGGQDTQYF. The DNA for the CDR3 is TGTGCCGGGACTAGCGGGGGGCAAGATACGCAGTATTTT.